A single sample gave rise to the 32 T cell receptor beta chains below, sequenced in a study of blood T cell repertoires in COVID-19 (dated by TCRdb to 2019 to 2021). The protocol used for the library was the immunoSEQ multiplex PCR assay. TCRdb took this table from immuneACCESS and kept in-frame rearrangements with V and J called. Such tables lack part of the clones; where checked against another copy, unresolved V genes explain under half of the gap, and the rest is unexplained. Within this sample are roughly 70,000 clones, with 80% to 90% of them counted one time only. The top ten constitute approximately 5% of the sample. Material for sequencing was peripheral blood. Every receptor here comes from a man aged 50-60 years with active COVID-19.

On this clone: This same CDR3 is encoded by further DNA sequences in the sample. The chain joins TRBV5-1 to TRBJ2-7; tentative D call: TRBD1 (5 bases). CDR3 size: 13 residues. Germline-derived CDR1 and CDR2 are SGHRS and YFSETQ. Trimming cost V 5 bases and J 4 bases, with 13 bases left between them. CDR3 sequence (DNA): TGCGCCAGCAGTCGTACAGGTCCGTACGAGCAGTACTTC. This sequence encodes CASSRTGPYEQYF. Together with reference TRBV5-1 and TRBJ2-7, the CDR3 gives the full variable domain: KAGVTQTPRYLIKTRGQQVTLSCSPISGHRSVSWYQQTPGQGLQFLFEYFSETQRNKGNFPGRFSGRQFSNSRSEMNVSTLELGDSALYLCASSRTGPYEQYFGPGTRLTVT.

The chain couples TRBV7-9 to TRBJ1-4; D gene ambiguous. This CDR3 is built from 15 residues. The germline V and J ends were trimmed by 5 bases and 7 bases, with 17 bases remaining between them. Germline V gene sequence: CDR1 SEHNR, CDR2 FQNEAQ (reference sequence). Here the CDR3 reads CASSKTRGGGEKLFF. The CDR3, as DNA: TGTGCCAGCAGCAAGACACGGGGAGGCGGTGAAAAACTGTTTTTT.

Concerning this clone: This sample also contains other DNA sequences that code for the same CDR3. This chain uses TRBV9 with TRBJ1-5; D is ambiguous. The CDR3 totals 13 residues. CDR1 is SGDLS and CDR2 is YYNGEE in the germline V gene. V lost 0 bases, J lost 6 bases, and 7 bases lay in between. CDR3 DNA: TGTGCCAGCAGCGTAGAACCCGGTCAGCCCCAGCATTTT. Encoded protein: CASSVEPGQPQHF.

The J gene is TRBJ2-1, the V gene TRBV5-4; TRBD2 matches 9 bases. CDR1 SGHNT and CDR2 YYREEE come from the germline V gene (reference sequence). The CDR3 sequence is 15 residues long. Trimming cost V 3 bases and J 1 base; bases outside gene matches: 2. The CDR3 reads CASSSLAGSYNEQFF. CDR3 in DNA: TGTGCCAGCAGCTCTCTAGCGGGATCCTACAATGAGCAGTTCTTC.

The V gene is TRBV11-1, the J gene TRBJ2-7, with a tentative D call TRBD2 (6 bases). V was pared by 3 bases and J by 3 bases, with 12 bases between. The CDR3 spans 14 residues. Germline CDR1 is SGHAT and CDR2 is FQDESV (reference sequence). The CDR3 DNA reads as TGTGCCAGCAGCTTGCAACGGGAGTACTACGAGCAGTACTTC. It specifies CASSLQREYYEQYF.

The J gene is TRBJ1-1, the V gene TRBV18; a possible D gene is TRBD1 (5 bases). V lost 3 bases to trimming and J lost 1 base, with 9 bases between them. This CDR3 contains 14 residues. Germline V gene lookup returns CDR1 KGHSH and CDR2 LQKENI. CDR3 DNA sequence: TGTGCCAGCTCACCGAGACAGACGAACACTGAAGCTTTCTTT. It translates to CASSPRQTNTEAFF.

This clone was recorded a few times. V and J are TRBV6-5 and TRBJ1-1, with D perhaps matching TRBD1 (5 bases). Germline V gives CDR1 MNHEY, CDR2 SVGAGI. Trimming shortened V by 7 bases and J by 11 bases, and 20 bases separated the two germline ends. The CDR3 sequence is 13 residues long. The CDR3 region is CASTIGQPGWAFF. DNA of the CDR3: TGTGCCAGCACCATCGGACAACCAGGGTGGGCTTTCTTT.

The J gene is TRBJ2-1, the V gene TRBV6-2 or TRBV6-3, with 8 bases that match TRBD2. The CDR3 is made up of 16 amino acids. Germline V gene sequence: CDR1 MNHEY, CDR2 SVGEGT. Trimming removed 5 bases from V and 3 bases from J; junction bases left unmatched: 9. CDR3 sequence: CASSRLSGIGYNEQFF. CDR3 bases: TGTGCCAGCAGTCGCCTTAGCGGGATAGGCTACAATGAGCAGTTCTTC.

The chain joins TRBV18 to TRBJ2-7; TRBD1 agrees at 7 bases. Germline assignment: CDR1 KGHSH and CDR2 LQKENI. CDR3 length: 15 amino acids. The trim removed 4 bases at V and 1 base at J, leaving 7 bases unmatched. As DNA, the CDR3 is TGTGCCAGCTCACAAGACAGGGCTACGTCCTACGAGCAGTACTTC. This sequence encodes CASSQDRATSYEQYF.

The gene calls are TRBV3-1 (or the pseudogene TRBV3-2) and TRBJ1-1; the match to TRBD1 covers 7 bases. This CDR3 is built from 15 residues. V was clipped by 0 bases and J by 6 bases; unmatched bases: 7. Germline lookup yields CDR1 LGHDT and CDR2 YNNKEL (reference sequence). CDR3 nucleotide sequence: TGTGCCAGCAGCCAAGAGGGCAGGGGGAAAGCTGAAGCTTTCTTT. Protein: CASSQEGRGKAEAFF.

J is TRBJ1-5 and V is TRBV18; D is undetermined. The CDR3 runs 13 residues. Trimming removed 3 bases at V and 10 bases at J, with 13 bases between. The germline V gene encodes CDR1 KGHSH and CDR2 LQKENI. In nucleotides, the CDR3 is TGTGCCAGCTCACCGAGGGTTCGGGAACCCCAGCATTTT. It encodes CASSPRVREPQHF.

For the CDR3, the DNA is TGTGCCATCAGTGATCTCAGACAGGGCCGCAATGAGCAGTTCTTC. Its protein is CAISDLRQGRNEQFF. This rearrangement joins TRBV10-3 to TRBJ2-1, with TRBD1 matching over 7 bases. Germline values: CDR1 ENHRY, CDR2 SYGVKD. CDR3 length: 15 amino acids. V shed 3 bases and J 6 bases; nucleotides not matched to a gene: 8.

V usage is TRBV5-1 and J usage is TRBJ2-7, with TRBD2 matching over 11 bases. Germline V gene lookup returns CDR1 SGHRS and CDR2 YFSETQ. This CDR3 has 13 residues. J gave up 7 bases and V 4 bases, and 4 bases lay outside the gene matches. The CDR3 is CASSPPSGREQYF. CDR3 coding DNA: TGCGCCAGCAGCCCACCTAGCGGGAGGGAGCAGTACTTC. Full variable domain (rest looked up from reference TRBV5-1 and TRBJ2-7): KAGVTQTPRYLIKTRGQQVTLSCSPISGHRSVSWYQQTPGQGLQFLFEYFSETQRNKGNFPGRFSGRQFSNSRSEMNVSTLELGDSALYLCASSPPSGREQYFGPGTRLTVT.

The chain has TRBV2 and TRBJ2-3, with TRBD1 identical over 9 bases. This CDR3 is built from 15 residues. Germline CDR1 reads SNHLY; CDR2 reads FYNNEI. V dropped 8 bases and J dropped 0; count of bases not matched to a gene: 6. CDR3 DNA sequence: TGTGCCAGCGGGAACAGGGGGCTTAGCACAGATACGCAGTATTTT. It encodes CASGNRGLSTDTQYF.

The V gene is TRBV7-2, the J gene TRBJ2-7, with TRBD2 identical over 9 bases. The trim removed 6 bases at V and 2 bases at J, leaving 11 bases unmatched. The germline V gene encodes CDR1 SGHTA and CDR2 FQGNSA. This CDR3 comprises 16 residues. The CDR3 is CASSQDSSGVPYEQYF. The CDR3 DNA reads as TGTGCCAGCAGTCAAGATTCTAGCGGGGTTCCCTACGAGCAGTACTTC.

This clone was seen only once. The V gene is TRBV11-3, the J gene TRBJ2-2; maybe TRBD1 (8 bases). Germline V gene data show CDR1 as SGHNT and CDR2 as YENEEA. This CDR3 spans 15 amino acids. V was shortened by 8 bases and J by 4 bases, with 17 bases between the two germline ends. The CDR3 sequence: CASDRGGQVTGELFF. The CDR3 bases are TGTGCCAGCGACCGCGGGGGACAGGTCACCGGGGAGCTGTTTTTT. Full variable domain (remainder filled in from reference TRBV11-3 and TRBJ2-2): EAGVVQSPRYKIIEKKQPVAFWCNPISGHNTLYWYLQNLGQGPELLIRYENEEAVDDSQLPKDRFSAERLKGVDSTLKIQPAELGDSAVYLCASDRGGQVTGELFFGEGSRLTVL.

J is TRBJ2-2 and V is TRBV15; 8 nucleotides line up with TRBD2. CDR1 and CDR2 (germline): LNHNV, YYDKDF (reference sequence). This CDR3 spans 14 amino acids. Trimming took 6 bases from V and 8 from J; bases not matched to a gene: 8. The CDR3 DNA sequence: TGTGCCACCAGACCAGCGGGAGAAGGGGGGGAGCTGTTTTTT. This translates into CATRPAGEGGELFF.

This chain connects TRBV2 to TRBJ2-6; weak D call: TRBD1 (6 bases). Trimming removed 5 bases at V and 4 bases at J, with 12 bases between. The CDR3 covers 15 residues. From germline, CDR1 is SNHLY and CDR2 FYNNEI. CDR3 nucleotide sequence: TGTGCCAGCAGTTTCGAGGGGGTCGGGGCCAACGTCCTGACTTTC. It specifies CASSFEGVGANVLTF.

This clone has only one observation. CDR3 DNA: TGTGCCAGTAGTATAGACACAGGGGCCGTTACTAATTCACCCCTCCACTTT. Translated: CASSIDTGAVTNSPLHF. The chain has TRBV19 and TRBJ1-6; 7 bases agree with TRBD1. The CDR3 has 17 amino acids. Losses at the gene ends were 0 bases for V and 6 bases for J; bases not matched to a gene: 8. Germline CDR1 reads LNHDA; CDR2 reads SQIVND (reference sequence).

The chain combines TRBV7-2 with TRBJ1-2; 10 nucleotides line up with TRBD1. Germline loops: CDR1 SGHTA, CDR2 FQGNSA. This CDR3 is 15 amino acids long. J was trimmed by 7 bases and V by 5 bases; bases with no gene match: 10. CDR3 residues: CASSPRTGGNGGYTF. The CDR3 coding sequence is TGTGCCAGCAGCCCAAGGACAGGGGGTAATGGTGGCTACACCTTC.

In nucleotides, the CDR3 is TGTGCCAGCTCACCACCGAAGGGACAACAAGAGACCCAGTACTTC. It yields the protein CASSPPKGQQETQYF. The V and J genes are TRBV18 and TRBJ2-5, with D possibly matching TRBD1 (6 bases). The CDR3 has 15 residues. V was trimmed by 0 bases and J by 2 bases, leaving 10 bases between them. Germline CDR1 and CDR2: KGHSH and LQKENI.

The CDR3 sequence: CASSLGQIRAYNEQFF. As DNA, the CDR3 is TGCGCCAGCAGCTTGGGACAGATTCGCGCCTACAATGAGCAGTTCTTC. This chain links TRBV5-1 with TRBJ2-1; a possible D gene is TRBD1 (5 bases). The CDR3 runs 16 residues. The germline V and J ends were trimmed by 0 bases and 2 bases, with 12 bases remaining between them. CDR1 is SGHRS and CDR2 is YFSETQ in the germline V gene.

This clone was counted only a few times. The junction does not match germline at one end; this may be a read error. CDR3 loop: CASSLDTGQGATYNF. For the CDR3, the DNA is TGTGCCAGCAGTTTAGACACCGGACAGGGTGCAACCTATAACTTT. The chain uses TRBV28 and TRBJ1-1, with TRBD1 matching over 8 bases. Germline CDR1 MDHEN, CDR2 SYDVKM. The length of the CDR3 is 15 residues.

The DNA of the CDR3 is TGTGCCAGCTCACCCGAGGAGGGCACTGAAGCTTTCTTT. This sequence encodes CASSPEEGTEAFF. This sequence joins TRBV18 and TRBJ1-1; the D is unclear. In germline, CDR1 is KGHSH, CDR2 LQKENI. There are 13 residues in the CDR3. The V end lost 3 bases, the J end lost 4 bases, and 9 bases lay between the germline ends.

DNA for the CDR3: TGTGCCAGCAGCTTCTCGCCGACAGGGGCTAACTATGGCTACACCTTC. Protein sequence: CASSFSPTGANYGYTF. The genes are TRBV11-2 and TRBJ1-2; 8 bases are a match to TRBD1. Unmatched junction bases numbered 6, after V lost 3 bases and J lost 0 bases. The CDR3 runs 16 residues. Germline lookup yields CDR1 SGHAT and CDR2 FQNNGV.

This clone was detected once. J is TRBJ2-7 and V is TRBV4-2; TRBD1 matches 7 bases. V lost 0 bases and J lost 6; bases outside the gene matches: 8. Germline CDR1 reads LGHNA; CDR2 reads YNFKEQ. This CDR3 is 15 amino acids long. The CDR3 here is CASSQDEVRQGEQYF. CDR3 DNA: TGTGCCAGCAGCCAAGATGAAGTCCGACAGGGCGAGCAGTACTTC.

The chain is built from TRBV6-2 or TRBV6-3 and TRBJ2-6, with D maybe TRBD1 (6 bases). This CDR3 region has 16 residues. Looked up from germline, CDR1 is MNHEY and CDR2 is SVGEGT. Trimming pared 5 bases from V and 0 bases from J, leaving 11 bases between. CDR3 coding DNA: TGTGCCAGCAGTCGCCAACAGGGCTCTGGGGCCAACGTCCTGACTTTC. It yields the protein CASSRQQGSGANVLTF.

The chain carries TRBV29-1 and TRBJ1-5, with TRBD1 matching 7 bases. The CDR3 has 13 residues. From germline, CDR1 is SQVTM and CDR2 ANQGSEA. J lost 4 bases, V lost 6 bases, and 6 bases had no gene match. CDR3 in amino acids: CSVATGTNQPQHF. DNA of the CDR3: TGCAGCGTCGCGACAGGGACTAATCAGCCCCAGCATTTT.

The rearrangement uses TRBV14 and TRBJ1-2; 8 bases are shared with TRBD1. After removal of 0 bases from V and 3 bases from J, the junction contained 6 bases not matched to a gene. The CDR3 spans 16 residues. Germline CDR1 and CDR2: SGHDN and FVKESK. CDR3 in DNA: TGTGCCAGCAGCCAAGATATGGAGACAGGGGACTATGGCTACACCTTC. This encodes CASSQDMETGDYGYTF.

This chain joins TRBV2 and TRBJ1-1; 8 positions match TRBD1. The ends lost 8 bases at V and 0 bases at J; junction bases unmatched: 11. The V gene's germline CDR1 is SNHLY and CDR2 FYNNEI. The CDR3 is 16 amino acids. The DNA of the CDR3 is TGTGCCAGCTCTAGGACAGGGAAACACCTGAACACTGAAGCTTTCTTT. Translated: CASSRTGKHLNTEAFF.

J is TRBJ2-3 and V is TRBV15, with 7 bases identical to TRBD1. V was clipped by 2 bases and J by 6 bases; unmatched bases: 11. Germline V lookup: CDR1 LNHNV, CDR2 YYDKDF (reference sequence). This CDR3 region has 16 residues. CDR3 sequence: CATSRRQGYAKDTQYF. CDR3 nucleotides: TGTGCCACCAGCAGAAGACAGGGTTACGCCAAGGATACGCAGTATTTT. The complete variable domain, with remaining parts taken from reference TRBV15 and TRBJ2-3, reads DAMVIQNPRYQVTQFGKPVTLSCSQTLNHNVMYWYQQKSSQAPKLLFHYYDKDFNNEADTPDNFQSRRPNTSFCFLDIRSPGLGDTAMYLCATSRRQGYAKDTQYFGPGTRLTVL.

This rearrangement joins TRBV5-6 to TRBJ2-1; 7 nucleotides line up with TRBD1. This CDR3 is 14 amino acids long. Germline V gene lookup returns CDR1 SGHDT and CDR2 YYEEEE. With V trimmed by 4 bases and J by 4 bases, 5 bases remained unmatched. Written as DNA, the CDR3 is TGTGCCAGCAGCCTTGGGACAGTTTACAATGAGCAGTTCTTC. Translated: CASSLGTVYNEQFF.